The next 8 T cell receptor beta chains were all read from a single sample in a study of blood T cell repertoires in COVID-19. Here immunoSEQ multiplex PCR was the method, and the copy in TCRdb shows in-frame clones only, minus some. The top ten clones hold about 4.5% of a sample with under 250,000 clones, about 86% of them seen once. The sequencing input was peripheral blood. Source of these receptors: a man aged 50 to 60 with active or convalescent COVID-19.

The V and J genes are TRBV6-2 or TRBV6-3 and TRBJ2-1; 10 nucleotides agree with TRBD1. The junction had 8 bases not matched to a gene; V was cut back by 3 bases and J by 3 bases. From germline, CDR1 is MNHEY and CDR2 SVGEGT. This CDR3 contains 17 residues. The CDR3 loop is CASSYTPGTGVYNEQFF. CDR3 in DNA: TGTGCCAGCAGTTATACGCCCGGGACAGGGGTCTACAATGAGCAGTTCTTC.

The chain uses TRBV3-1 (or the pseudogene TRBV3-2) and TRBJ2-3; D gene uncertain. This CDR3 region has 14 residues. CDR1 is LGHDT and CDR2 is YNNKEL in the germline V gene (reference sequence). Trimming cost V 1 base and J 6 bases, with 11 bases left between them. The CDR3 DNA reads TGTGCCAGCAGCCAAGTGTTAGAGGAGGATACGCAGTATTTT. Its translation: CASSQVLEEDTQYF.

The chain links TRBV3-1 (or the pseudogene TRBV3-2) to TRBJ2-2, with 8 bases lining up with TRBD1. Germline V gene data show CDR1 as LGHDT and CDR2 as YNNKEL (reference sequence). The V gene end was trimmed by 4 bases and the J gene end by 3 bases; junction bases not matched to a gene: 10. The CDR3 sequence is 17 residues long. Written as DNA, the CDR3 is TGTGCCAGCAGCCCCCGGACAGGGTTTGGGGACACCGGGGAGCTGTTTTTT. This encodes CASSPRTGFGDTGELFF.

The V gene is TRBV4-1, the J gene TRBJ2-5; the match to TRBD2 covers 11 bases. This CDR3 has 19 amino acids. The V segment lost 0 bases and the J segment 5 bases; nucleotides outside the gene matches: 14. Germline V gives CDR1 MGHRA, CDR2 YSYEKL. The CDR3 DNA sequence: TGCGCCAGCAGCCAAGATCAGGTAGCGGGGGGGCCCCCATCTGAGACCCAGTACTTC. Translation gives CASSQDQVAGGPPSETQYF.

There are a few counts of this clone. This chain links TRBV30 with TRBJ1-1, with TRBD1 as a possible D gene (6 bases). V lost 0 bases to trimming and J lost 4 bases, with 9 bases between them. The V gene's germline CDR1 is GTSNPN and CDR2 SVGIG (reference sequence). This CDR3 comprises 13 residues. The CDR3 nucleotides read TGTGCCTGGAGTGTTTTAGGGGGCACTGAAGCTTTCTTT. Its protein product is CAWSVLGGTEAFF.

In DNA, the CDR3 is TGTGCCAGCAGCCCTACAGGGGGCTGGACAGATACGCAGTATTTT. It codes for CASSPTGGWTDTQYF. The J gene is TRBJ2-3, the V gene TRBV7-9, with 9 bases that match TRBD1. The germline V gene encodes CDR1 SEHNR and CDR2 FQNEAQ (reference sequence). V dropped 5 bases and J dropped 3; count of bases not matched to a gene: 6. The CDR3 has 15 residues.

The rearrangement uses TRBV4-2 and TRBJ2-3; tentatively, D is TRBD2 (6 bases). Trimming shortened V by 1 base and J by 4 bases, and 15 bases separated the two germline ends. The germline gives CDR1 LGHNA, CDR2 YNFKEQ. The CDR3 is 16 amino acids. This CDR3 reads CASSQVRLDLADTQYF. DNA for the CDR3: TGTGCCAGCAGCCAAGTGAGACTAGATCTCGCAGATACGCAGTATTTT.

The rearrangement links TRBV5-5 to TRBJ2-3, with D hard to call. The CDR3 is 16 residues long. Germline V gene lookup returns CDR1 SGHKS and CDR2 YYEKEE (reference sequence). Deletions cut 4 bases from V and 0 bases from J, with 15 bases between. CDR3 sequence: CASSPRRGESTDTQYF. The CDR3 bases are TGTGCCAGCAGCCCCCGACGAGGAGAGAGCACAGATACGCAGTATTTT.